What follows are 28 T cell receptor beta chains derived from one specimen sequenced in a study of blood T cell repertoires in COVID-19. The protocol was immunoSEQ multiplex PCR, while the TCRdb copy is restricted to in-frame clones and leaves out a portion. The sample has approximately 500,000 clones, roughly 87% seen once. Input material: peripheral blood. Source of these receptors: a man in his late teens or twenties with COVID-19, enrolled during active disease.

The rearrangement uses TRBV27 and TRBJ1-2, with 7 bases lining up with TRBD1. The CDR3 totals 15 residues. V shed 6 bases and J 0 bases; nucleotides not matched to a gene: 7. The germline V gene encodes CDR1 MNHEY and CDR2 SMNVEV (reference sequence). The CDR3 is CASRPRGQANYGYTF. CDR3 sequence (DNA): TGTGCCAGCAGGCCGCGAGGACAGGCTAACTATGGCTACACCTTC.

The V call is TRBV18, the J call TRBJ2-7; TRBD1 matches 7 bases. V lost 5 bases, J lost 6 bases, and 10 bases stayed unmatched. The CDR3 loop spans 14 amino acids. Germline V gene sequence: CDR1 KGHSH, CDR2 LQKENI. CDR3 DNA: TGTGCCAGCTCAGGCACAGGGGTCATACGCGAGCAGTACTTC. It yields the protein CASSGTGVIREQYF.

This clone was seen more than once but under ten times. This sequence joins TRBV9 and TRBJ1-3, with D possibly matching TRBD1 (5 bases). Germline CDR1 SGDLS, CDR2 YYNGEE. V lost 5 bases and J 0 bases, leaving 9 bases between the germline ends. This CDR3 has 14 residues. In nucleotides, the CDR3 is TGTGCCAGCAGGCCGACAGTCTCTGGAAACACCATATATTTT. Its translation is CASRPTVSGNTIYF.

CDR3 amino acids: CASSGGSYNSPLHF. The CDR3, as DNA: TGTGCCAGCAGCGGGGGGTCCTATAATTCACCCCTCCACTTT. This chain connects TRBV6-6 to TRBJ1-6; D possibly corresponds to TRBD1 (5 bases). V shed 6 bases and J shed 1 base, with 7 bases lying between them. Looked up from germline, CDR1 is MNHNY and CDR2 is SVGAGI (reference sequence). CDR3 size: 14 residues.

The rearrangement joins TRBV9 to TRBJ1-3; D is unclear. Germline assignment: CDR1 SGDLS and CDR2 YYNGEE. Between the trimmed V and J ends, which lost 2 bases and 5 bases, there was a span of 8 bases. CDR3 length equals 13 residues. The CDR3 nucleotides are TGTGCCAGCAGCGTTCCAGGCAGAAACACCATATATTTT. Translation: CASSVPGRNTIYF.

The CDR3 is CASSLRERDEQYF. CDR3 coding DNA: TGTGCCAGCAGTTTAAGGGAGCGGGACGAGCAGTACTTC. The rearrangement links TRBV27 to TRBJ2-7, with a possible D match to TRBD2 (6 bases). Germline CDR1 and CDR2: MNHEY and SMNVEV (reference sequence). V gave up 2 bases and J gave up 5 bases, with 10 bases separating them. The CDR3 sequence is 13 residues long.

CDR3 region: CASSDPRQGSNTEAFF. The CDR3 bases are TGTGCCAGCAGTGATCCCAGACAGGGGTCTAACACTGAAGCTTTCTTT. The chain is built from TRBV25-1 and TRBJ1-1, with 8 bases fitting TRBD1. This CDR3 comprises 16 residues. Germline V CDR1 and CDR2: MGHDK, SYGVNS. J was trimmed by 2 bases and V by 3 bases; bases with no gene match: 8.

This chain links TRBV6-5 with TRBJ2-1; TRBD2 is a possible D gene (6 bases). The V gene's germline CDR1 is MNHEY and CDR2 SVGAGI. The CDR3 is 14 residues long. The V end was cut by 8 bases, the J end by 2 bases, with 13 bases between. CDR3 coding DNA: TGTGCCAGCTCTCGGACTACAGCCTACAATGAGCAGTTCTTC. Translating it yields CASSRTTAYNEQFF.

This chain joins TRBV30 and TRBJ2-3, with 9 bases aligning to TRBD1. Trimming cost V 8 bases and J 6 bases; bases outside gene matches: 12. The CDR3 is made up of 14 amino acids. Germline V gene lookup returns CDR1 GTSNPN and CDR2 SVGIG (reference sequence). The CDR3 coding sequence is TGTGCCGGCGAAACAGGGGGCGGTTTCGATACGCAGTATTTT. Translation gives CAGETGGGFDTQYF.

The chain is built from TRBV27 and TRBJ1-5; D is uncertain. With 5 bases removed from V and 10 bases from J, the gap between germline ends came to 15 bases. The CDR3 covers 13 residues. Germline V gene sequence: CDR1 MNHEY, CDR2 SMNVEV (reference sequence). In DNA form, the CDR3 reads TGTGCCAGCAGTACCAACCCGGGTGGCCCCCAGCATTTT. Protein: CASSTNPGGPQHF.

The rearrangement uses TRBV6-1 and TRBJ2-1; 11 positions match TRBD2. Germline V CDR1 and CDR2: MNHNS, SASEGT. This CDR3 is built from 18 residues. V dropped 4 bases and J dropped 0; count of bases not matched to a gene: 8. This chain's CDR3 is CASSVLAGGLSSYNEQFF. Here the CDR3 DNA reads TGTGCCAGCAGTGTGCTAGCGGGGGGTCTGAGCTCCTACAATGAGCAGTTCTTC.

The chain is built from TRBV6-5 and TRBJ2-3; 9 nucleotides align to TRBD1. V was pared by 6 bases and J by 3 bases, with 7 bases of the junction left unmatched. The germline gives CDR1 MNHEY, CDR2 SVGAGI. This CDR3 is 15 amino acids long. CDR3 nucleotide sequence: TGTGCCAGCAGACTGGGGACAGGGAGGACAGATACGCAGTATTTT. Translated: CASRLGTGRTDTQYF.

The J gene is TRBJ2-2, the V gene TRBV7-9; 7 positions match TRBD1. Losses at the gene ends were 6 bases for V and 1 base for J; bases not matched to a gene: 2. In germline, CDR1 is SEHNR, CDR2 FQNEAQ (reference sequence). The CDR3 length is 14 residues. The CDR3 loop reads CASRRQGNTGELFF. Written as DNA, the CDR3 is TGTGCCAGCAGACGACAGGGGAACACCGGGGAGCTGTTTTTT.

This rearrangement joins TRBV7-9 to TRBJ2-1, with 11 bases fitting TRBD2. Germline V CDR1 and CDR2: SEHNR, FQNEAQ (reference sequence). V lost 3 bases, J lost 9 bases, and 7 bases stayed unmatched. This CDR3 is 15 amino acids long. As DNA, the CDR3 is TGTGCCAGCAGCTTCTATGGTAGCGGGGGGGTTGAGCAGTTCTTC. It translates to CASSFYGSGGVEQFF.

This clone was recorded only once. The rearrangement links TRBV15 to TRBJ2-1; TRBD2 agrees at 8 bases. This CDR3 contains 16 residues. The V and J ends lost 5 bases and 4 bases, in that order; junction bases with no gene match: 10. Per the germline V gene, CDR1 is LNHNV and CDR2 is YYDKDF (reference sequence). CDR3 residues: CATSDPGTSMYNEQFF. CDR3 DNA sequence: TGTGCCACCAGCGACCCCGGGACTAGTATGTACAATGAGCAGTTCTTC.

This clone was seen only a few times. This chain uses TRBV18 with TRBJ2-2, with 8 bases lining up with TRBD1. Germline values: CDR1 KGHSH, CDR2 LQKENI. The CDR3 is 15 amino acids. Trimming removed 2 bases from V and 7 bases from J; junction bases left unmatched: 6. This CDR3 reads CASSPATGDVGELFF. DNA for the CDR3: TGTGCCAGCTCACCAGCGACAGGGGACGTCGGGGAGCTGTTTTTT.

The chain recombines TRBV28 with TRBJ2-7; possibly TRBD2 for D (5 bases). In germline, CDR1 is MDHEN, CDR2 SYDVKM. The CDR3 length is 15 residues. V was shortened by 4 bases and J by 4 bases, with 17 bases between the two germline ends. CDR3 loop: CASSSPPTSSYEQYF. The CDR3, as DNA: TGTGCCAGCAGTTCTCCTCCCACTAGTTCGTACGAGCAGTACTTC.

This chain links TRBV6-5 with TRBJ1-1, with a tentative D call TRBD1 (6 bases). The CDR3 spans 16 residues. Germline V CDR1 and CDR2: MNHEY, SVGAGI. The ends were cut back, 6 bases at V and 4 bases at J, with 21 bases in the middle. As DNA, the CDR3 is TGTGCCAGCAGCTACACTTATTTACAGGGACCCACTGAAGCTTTCTTT. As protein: CASSYTYLQGPTEAFF.

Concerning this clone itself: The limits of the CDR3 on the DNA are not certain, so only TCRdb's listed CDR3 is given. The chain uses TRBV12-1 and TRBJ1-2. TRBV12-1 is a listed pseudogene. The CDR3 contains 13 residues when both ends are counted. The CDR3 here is CASSFAPGNGYTF.

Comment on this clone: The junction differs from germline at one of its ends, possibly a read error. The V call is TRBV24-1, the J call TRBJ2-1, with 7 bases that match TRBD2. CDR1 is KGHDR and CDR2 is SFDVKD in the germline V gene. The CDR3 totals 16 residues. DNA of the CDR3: TGTGCCACCAGTGACATTAGCGGGTCCTCCTTCAATGAGCAGTTCTTC. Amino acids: CATSDISGSSFNEQFF.

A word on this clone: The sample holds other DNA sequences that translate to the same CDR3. This chain's CDR3 is CASSLASGNNEQFF. CDR3 coding DNA: TGCGCCAGCAGCTTGGCTAGCGGCAACAATGAGCAGTTCTTC. The V call is TRBV5-1, the J call TRBJ2-1; 7 bases agree with TRBD2. This CDR3 spans 14 amino acids. Germline V gene data show CDR1 as SGHRS and CDR2 as YFSETQ. After removal of 0 bases from V and 5 bases from J, the junction contained 2 bases not matched to a gene. Full variable domain (outside the CDR3, taken from reference TRBV5-1 and TRBJ2-1): KAGVTQTPRYLIKTRGQQVTLSCSPISGHRSVSWYQQTPGQGLQFLFEYFSETQRNKGNFPGRFSGRQFSNSRSEMNVSTLELGDSALYLCASSLASGNNEQFFGPGTRLTVL.

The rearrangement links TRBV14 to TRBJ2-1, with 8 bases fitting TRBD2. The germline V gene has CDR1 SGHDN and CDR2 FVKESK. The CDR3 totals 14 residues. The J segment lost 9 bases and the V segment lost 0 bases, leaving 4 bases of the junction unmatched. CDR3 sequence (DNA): TGTGCCAGCAGCCAAGATCGGGGGGGACTTGAGCAGTTCTTC. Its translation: CASSQDRGGLEQFF.

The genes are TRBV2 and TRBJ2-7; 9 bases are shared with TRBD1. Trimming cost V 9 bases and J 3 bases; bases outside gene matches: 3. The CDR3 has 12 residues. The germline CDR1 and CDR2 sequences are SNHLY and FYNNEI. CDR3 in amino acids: CASGTGNYEQYF. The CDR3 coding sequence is TGTGCCAGTGGGACAGGGAACTACGAGCAGTACTTC.

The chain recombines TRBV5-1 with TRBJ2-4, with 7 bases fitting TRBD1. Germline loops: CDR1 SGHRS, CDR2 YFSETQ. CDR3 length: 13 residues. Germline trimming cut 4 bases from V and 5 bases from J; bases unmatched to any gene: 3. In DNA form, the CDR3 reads TGCGCCAGCAGCGTGGGGACAGAAAACATTCAGTACTTC. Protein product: CASSVGTENIQYF.

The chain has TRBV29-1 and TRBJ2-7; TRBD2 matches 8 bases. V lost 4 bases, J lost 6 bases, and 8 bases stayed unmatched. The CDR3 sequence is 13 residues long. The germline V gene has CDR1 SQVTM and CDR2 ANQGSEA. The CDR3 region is CSVGGLAGREQYF. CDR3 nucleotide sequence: TGCAGCGTTGGCGGGTTAGCGGGACGCGAGCAGTACTTC.

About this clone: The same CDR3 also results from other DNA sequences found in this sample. CDR3 bases: TGCGCCAGCAGCTTGGTTGGAGGGACAGGGTCCTACGAGCAGTACTTC. Translation gives CASSLVGGTGSYEQYF. The rearrangement uses TRBV5-1 and TRBJ2-7, with 9 bases that match TRBD1. J lost 1 base, V lost 0 bases, and 5 bases had no gene match. Germline lookup yields CDR1 SGHRS and CDR2 YFSETQ. This CDR3 is built from 16 residues. Based on the CDR3 plus reference TRBV5-1 and TRBJ2-7, the full variable domain is KAGVTQTPRYLIKTRGQQVTLSCSPISGHRSVSWYQQTPGQGLQFLFEYFSETQRNKGNFPGRFSGRQFSNSRSEMNVSTLELGDSALYLCASSLVGGTGSYEQYFGPGTRLTVT.

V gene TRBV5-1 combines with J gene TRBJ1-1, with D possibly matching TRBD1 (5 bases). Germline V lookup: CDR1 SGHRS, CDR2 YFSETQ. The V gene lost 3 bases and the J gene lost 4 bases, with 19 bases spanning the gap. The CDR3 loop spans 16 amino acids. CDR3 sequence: CASSSDIGRRPTEAFF. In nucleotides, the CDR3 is TGCGCCAGCAGCTCGGACATCGGTCGAAGGCCCACTGAAGCTTTCTTT.

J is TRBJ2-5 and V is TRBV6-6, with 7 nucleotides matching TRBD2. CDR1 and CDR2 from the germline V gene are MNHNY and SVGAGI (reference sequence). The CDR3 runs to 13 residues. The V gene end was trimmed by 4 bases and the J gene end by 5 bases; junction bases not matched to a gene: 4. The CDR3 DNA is TGTGCCAGCAGTTTCCCCGGGGGGGAGACCCAGTACTTC. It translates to CASSFPGGETQYF.